A selection of T cell receptor beta chains follows, all from one sample in a study of cytomegalovirus exposure and HLA in healthy donors. This table comes from immunoSEQ multiplex PCR, and its TCRdb copy is limited to in-frame clones, with some not included. In the table there are about 160,000 clones, roughly four fifths of which are singletons. Sequenced input: PBMCs. The receptors come from a female donor in good health and CMV-seronegative. Both conserved end residues are part of each CDR3. D genes are given only for firm matches. Not all rows give a size; the values are once, few, many and, for expanded clones, a class.

TRBV6-1	TRBD1	.	TRBJ2-7	14	TGTGCCAGCAGTGTACGGACAGGAACCTACGAGCAGTACTTC	CASSVRTGTYEQYF
TRBV6-5	.	.	TRBJ2-5	13	TGTGCCAGCAGTTTAAAGGGGAGGGAGACCCAGTACTTC	CASSLKGRETQYF
TRBV7-3	.	.	TRBJ1-6	14	TGTGCCAGCAGCTTAGTGGGGGGGGGTTCACCCCTCCACTTT	CASSLVGGGSPLHF
TRBV18	.	once	TRBJ2-2	14	TGTGCCAGCTCACCAATACAGAACACCGGGGAGCTGTTTTTT	CASSPIQNTGELFF
TRBV9	TRBD2	.	TRBJ2-7	16	TGTGCCAGCAGCCCCGGGACTAGCGGGCTGCACTACGAGCAGTACTTC	CASSPGTSGLHYEQYF
TRBV19	.	once	TRBJ1-2	12	TGTGCCTCCAACCAGGGTTTCATTGGCTACACCTTC	CASNQGFIGYTF
TRBV5-1	.	once	TRBJ2-3	15	TGCGCCAGCAGCTTGGGGGACTCCAACACAGATACGCAGTATTTT	CASSLGDSNTDTQYF
TRBV9	.	few	TRBJ1-2	13	TGTGCCAGCAGGTACACAGGTAACTATGGCTACACCTTC	CASRYTGNYGYTF
TRBV28	.	.	TRBJ2-7	15	TGTGCCAGCAGCAACCCCGGGACACCTATTGCTGAGAAGTACTTC	CASSNPGTPIAEKYF
TRBV7-2	.	.	TRBJ1-1	13	TGTGCCAGCAGCCGAACGAGTGACACTGAAGCTTTCTTT	CASSRTSDTEAFF
TRBV2	TRBD1	.	TRBJ1-5	13	TGTGCCAGCGGACAGGGGAGGAATCAGCCCCAGCATTTT	CASGQGRNQPQHF
TRBV7-8	.	.	TRBJ1-1	16	TGTGCCAGCAGCTTAGGGGGACTCGGGGTGGACACTGAAGCTTTCTTT	CASSLGGLGVDTEAFF
TRBV18	.	.	TRBJ2-6	15	TGTGCCAGCTCACTATTCGTTTCTGGGGCCAACGTCCTGACTTTC	CASSLFVSGANVLTF
TRBV28	.	.	TRBJ1-3	13	TGTGCCAGCAAGGAGAGCTCTGGAAACACCATATATTTT	CASKESSGNTIYF
TRBV6-5	.	.	TRBJ2-1	12	TGTGCCACCCGAGAGGGTTTGGATAAGCAGTTCTTC	CATREGLDKQFF
TRBV5-1	TRBD1	.	TRBJ1-6	15	TGCGCCAGCAGCCGCGGACAGGGGGCTTATTCACCCCTCCACTTT	CASSRGQGAYSPLHF
TRBV10-1	TRBD1	.	TRBJ2-7	14	TGCGCCAGCAGTCCGACAGGGGAGACCTACGAGCAGTACTTC	CASSPTGETYEQYF
TRBV27	TRBD1	.	TRBJ2-3	14	TGTGCCAGCAGTAACGGACAGGGAGGAGATACGCAGTATTTT	CASSNGQGGDTQYF
TRBV9	.	once	TRBJ1-2	13	TGTGCCAGCAGCGTAGCTTCGGTCTATGGCTACACCTTC	CASSVASVYGYTF
TRBV15	.	.	TRBJ1-2	13	TGTGCCACCAGCAGAGGACAGAACTATGGCTACACCTTC	CATSRGQNYGYTF
TRBV15	.	.	TRBJ2-5	14	TGTGCCACCAGCAGAGTAAACCCCCAGGAGACCCAGTACTTC	CATSRVNPQETQYF
TRBV7-9	.	.	TRBJ1-3	17	TGTGCCAGCAGCCCACCTCCCCTCCCCAGCTCTGGAAACACCATATATTTT	CASSPPPLPSSGNTIYF
TRBV29-1	.	.	TRBJ2-1	13	TGCAGCGTTGCGGATGACAGCTACAATGAGCAGTTCTTC	CSVADDSYNEQFF
TRBV29-1	.	once	TRBJ1-1	13	TGCAGCGGATCGGGACTAAGCAACACTGAAGCTTTCTTT	CSGSGLSNTEAFF
TRBV27	.	.	TRBJ2-7	14	TGTGCCAGCAGTTTCGAGGGCGGCTCCTACGAGCAGTACTTC	CASSFEGGSYEQYF
TRBV2	TRBD1	.	TRBJ1-4	14	TGTGCCAGCAGGGGGGGGACAGGAAGTGGCAAACTGTTTTTT	CASRGGTGSGKLFF
TRBV28	.	.	TRBJ1-1	14	TGTGCCAGCAGTTCAGGCGTAGGGGTATTAGAAGCTTTCTTT	CASSSGVGVLEAFF
TRBV28	.	.	TRBJ2-1	17	TGTGCCAGCAGTTTAAGGAGGTATGGAGGGAGTTACAATGAGCAGTTCTTC	CASSLRRYGGSYNEQFF
TRBV4-2	TRBD2	.	TRBJ2-1	16	TGTGCCAGCAGCCCGGGACTAGCGGATTCCTACAATGAGCAGTTCTTC	CASSPGLADSYNEQFF
TRBV5-1	TRBD2	.	TRBJ2-5	15	TGCGCCAGCAGCGCCAGCGGGGGCCGAGGTGAGACCCAGTACTTC	CASSASGGRGETQYF
TRBV10-3	.	once	TRBJ2-5	11	TGTGCCATCAGTGATAGAGAGACCCAGTACTTC	CAISDRETQYF
TRBV19	TRBD1	.	TRBJ2-7	13	TGTGCCAGCGCCGGGACAGGGGTCTACGAGCAGTACTTC	CASAGTGVYEQYF
TRBV7-9	TRBD1	.	TRBJ2-7	13	TGTGCCAGCAGAAGACAGGGGGACGACGAGCAGTACTTC	CASRRQGDDEQYF
TRBV5-1	TRBD1	.	TRBJ2-2	16	TGCGCCAGCAGCTTGGTCTGGGACAGGCGGACCGGGGAGCTGTTTTTT	CASSLVWDRRTGELFF
TRBV27	TRBD2	.	TRBJ2-7	14	TGTGCCAGCAGTTCAGCGGGAGGGCCTCGCGAGCAGTACTTC	CASSSAGGPREQYF
TRBV7-9	TRBD1	.	TRBJ1-2	14	TGTGCCAGCAGTCCCCCCGGGACAGGGTATGGCTACACCTTC	CASSPPGTGYGYTF
TRBV4-1	.	few	TRBJ2-1	16	TGCGCCAGCAGCCACTCGGTCAGCTCCCTAGGCAATGAGCAGTTCTTC	CASSHSVSSLGNEQFF
TRBV27	TRBD1	.	TRBJ2-7	14	TGTGCCAGCAGTTTAACAGGGGGTACCTACGAGCAGTACTTC	CASSLTGGTYEQYF
TRBV21-1	.	.	TRBJ2-2	16	TGTGCCAGCCCTGGGACAGGGTTTAGAAACACCGGGGAGCTGTTTTTT	CASPGTGFRNTGELFF
TRBV11-2	.	.	TRBJ2-3	18	TGTGCCAGCAGCTCAGTCGATGGGGGGAGGTCAAGCACAGATACGCAGTATTTT	CASSSVDGGRSSTDTQYF
TRBV28	.	once	TRBJ1-3	16	TGTGCCAGCAGCCGCCGGGGGTCGGGCTCTGGAAACACCATATATTTT	CASSRRGSGSGNTIYF
TRBV6-6	.	.	TRBJ1-3	16	TGTGCCAGCATTAGAGACCCACGGGTACCTGGAAACACCATATATTTT	CASIRDPRVPGNTIYF
TRBV7-3	TRBD1	.	TRBJ2-3	16	TGTGCCAGCAGCTTACGAGGGGGACAGGGGGCGGATACGCAGTATTTT	CASSLRGGQGADTQYF
TRBV7-2	TRBD1	.	TRBJ2-7	14	TGTGCCAGCAGCTTGCAGGGGGCGTCCTACGAGCAGTACTTC	CASSLQGASYEQYF
TRBV28	.	.	TRBJ1-2	13	TGTGCCAGCAGTGCCGACTCTACCTATGGCTACACCTTC	CASSADSTYGYTF
TRBV6-4	TRBD2	.	TRBJ2-1	15	TGTGCCAGCAGTGAGATTAGCGGGAGGGCCCGGGAGCAGTTCTTC	CASSEISGRAREQFF
TRBV9	.	.	TRBJ2-7	14	TGTGCCAGCAGCGTAGAAACGGGTGCCTACGAGCAGTACTTC	CASSVETGAYEQYF